The 6 T cell receptor beta chains below all came from one sample that was sequenced in a study of identical twins. From the 5' RACE reads, TCRdb called clonotypes with MiXCR, one entry per CDR3 protein. Of 450,000 or so distinct CDR3 sequences in the sample, about 13% were seen once. The sample was also linked to a second study, of yellow fever vaccine responses in identical twins.

Material: CD4+ T cells sorted from blood. These receptor sequences come from a woman between 18 and 30 years old in good health.

This clonotype occurred a few times. V is TRBV6-5 and J is TRBJ2-5; weak D call: TRBD1 (5 bases). Germline CDR1 is MNHEY and CDR2 is SVGAGI. Between the trimmed V and J ends, which lost 2 bases and 5 bases, there was a span of 9 bases. The CDR3 spans 13 residues. CDR3 bases: TGTGCCAGCAGTTACCGGACACCCGAGACCCAGTACTTC. Its protein is CASSYRTPETQYF.

The rearrangement uses TRBV28 and TRBJ2-3; no clear D. The CDR3 length is 15 residues. Deletions cut 5 bases from V and 1 base from J, with 13 bases between. Germline loops: CDR1 MDHEN, CDR2 SYDVKM. The CDR3 is CASSPFTKGTDTQYF. In DNA form, the CDR3 reads TGTGCCAGCAGTCCTTTCACGAAGGGCACAGATACGCAGTATTTT.

In this sample, this clonotype turned up many times. The chain carries TRBV4-3 and TRBJ2-1; 8 bases fit TRBD2. J lost 7 bases, V lost 0 bases, and 8 bases had no gene match. CDR1 is LGHNA, CDR2 YSLEER, per germline. The CDR3 length is 16 residues. The CDR3 loop is CASSQELAGIGNEQFF. The CDR3 DNA follows: TGCGCCAGCAGCCAAGAATTAGCGGGAATAGGGAATGAGCAGTTCTTC.

The J gene is TRBJ2-7, the V gene TRBV2, with D unclear. V was cut by 0 bases and J by 3 bases, with 21 bases left in between. This CDR3 has 18 amino acids. CDR1 is SNHLY, CDR2 FYNNEI, per germline. The DNA of the CDR3 is TGTGCCAGCAGTGAAGCGAAGAGGTATCGAGTCCTTTACTACGAGCAGTACTTC. Amino acids: CASSEAKRYRVLYYEQYF.

A word on this clonotype: Mismatch with germline at one junction end may stem from a read error. The chain couples TRBV9 to TRBJ2-7; D gene uncertain. Germline-derived CDR1 and CDR2 are SGDLS and YYNGEE. This CDR3 region has 11 residues. This CDR3 is CASSVARWHRF. The CDR3 bases are TGTGCCAGCAGCGTAGCTCGTTGGCATCGCTTC.

In its sample, this clonotype was seen many times. The chain employs TRBV6-5 and TRBJ1-1, with D perhaps TRBD1 (5 bases). Trimming cost V 2 bases and J 1 base, with 5 bases left between them. CDR3 length equals 13 residues. Germline V gene lookup returns CDR1 MNHEY and CDR2 SVGAGI. CDR3: CASSYGQNTEAFF. The CDR3 DNA is TGTGCCAGCAGTTACGGACAGAACACTGAAGCTTTCTTT.